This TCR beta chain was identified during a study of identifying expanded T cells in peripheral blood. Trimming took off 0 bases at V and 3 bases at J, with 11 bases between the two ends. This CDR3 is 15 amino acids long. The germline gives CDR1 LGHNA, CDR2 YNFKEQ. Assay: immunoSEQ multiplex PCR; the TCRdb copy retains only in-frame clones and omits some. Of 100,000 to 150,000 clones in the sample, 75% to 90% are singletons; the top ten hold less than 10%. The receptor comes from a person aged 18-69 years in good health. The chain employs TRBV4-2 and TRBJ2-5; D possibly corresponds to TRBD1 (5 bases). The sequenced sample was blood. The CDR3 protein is CASSQDSGQEETQYF. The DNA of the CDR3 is TGTGCCAGCAGCCAAGATTCAGGACAAGAAGAGACCCAGTACTTC.